The 25 T cell receptor beta chains given below trace back to one sample, sequenced in a study of shared clonotypes between healthy human individuals. Libraries were prepared by immunoSEQ multiplex PCR; TCRdb keeps only in-frame clonotypes and omits some of them. This table has 470,000 or so clones, over 75% appearing once. Sequencing input: PBMCs. The source is a woman aged 35 to 49 in good health. Some clones in this sample may be carry-over from other donors' samples.

This clone was observed at least ten times. The sample contains more than one DNA sequence encoding this CDR3. The CDR3 DNA follows: TGTGCCTGGAGCGACGGAAACTATGGCTACACCTTC. Amino acid sequence: CAWSDGNYGYTF. The chain links TRBV30 to TRBJ1-2; no firm D call. The CDR3 runs 12 residues. The V gene's germline CDR1 is GTSNPN and CDR2 SVGIG (reference sequence). Trimming left V 3 bases short and J 2 bases short, with 7 bases between.

In its sample, this clone was seen once. The chain couples TRBV11-1 to TRBJ2-1, with D hard to call. This CDR3 comprises 14 residues. CDR1 and CDR2 from the germline V gene are SGHAT and FQDESV (reference sequence). V shed 1 base and J shed 2 bases, with 6 bases lying between them. Here the CDR3 DNA reads TGTGCCAGCAGCTTAGGGGGAACCTACAATGAGCAGTTCTTC. Translated, it gives CASSLGGTYNEQFF.

This chain links TRBV11-2 with TRBJ2-2; 11 nucleotides line up with TRBD1. This CDR3 has 15 amino acids. In germline, CDR1 is SGHAT, CDR2 FQNNGV. With 2 bases clipped from V and 6 bases from J, the junction kept 2 bases outside the gene matches. This CDR3 is CASSLTGQGAGELFF. The CDR3 bases are TGTGCCAGCAGCTTAACGGGACAGGGGGCCGGGGAGCTGTTTTTT.

This chain uses TRBV7-9 with TRBJ2-5; TRBD2 aligns across 14 bases. This CDR3 is 16 amino acids long. Germline assignment: CDR1 SEHNR and CDR2 FQNEAQ (reference sequence). V lost 5 bases to trimming and J lost 6 bases; unmatched junction nucleotides: 8. The CDR3 region has the DNA TGTGCCAGCAGCACCGGACTAGCGGGAGGTGTCAAGACCCAGTACTTC. Translating gives CASSTGLAGGVKTQYF.

V gene TRBV12-2 combines with J gene TRBJ2-2; the table's D call, TRBD1, was not checked against the DNA. TRBV12-2 is tagged as a pseudogene. This CDR3 region has 17 residues. CDR3 sequence reads: CASRPMGTGSNTGELFF. The CDR3 DNA sequence: TGTGCAAGTCGCCCTATGGGGACAGGGTCGAACACCGGGGAGCTGTTTTTT.

This clone was seen more than once but under ten times. A far larger clone is off by one base, so a read error is likely. The chain recombines TRBV6-1 with TRBJ1-5, with 7 positions matching TRBD1. The CDR3 totals 14 residues. The germline CDR1 and CDR2 sequences are MNHNS and SASEGT. The CDR3 reads CATAGQHSNQHQHF. DNA for the CDR3: TGTGCCACCGCGGGACAGCATAGCAATCAGCACCAGCATTTT.

The J gene is TRBJ2-5, the V gene TRBV30; D is unclear. This CDR3 is 11 amino acids long. Trimming pared 3 bases from V and 3 bases from J, leaving 5 bases between. Per the germline V gene, CDR1 is GTSNPN and CDR2 is SVGIG (reference sequence). The CDR3 DNA sequence: TGTGCCTGGAGACGAAAAGAGACCCAGTACTTC. Encoded protein: CAWRRKETQYF.

This clone was seen at least ten times. This same CDR3 is encoded by further DNA sequences in the sample. This chain uses TRBV18 with TRBJ2-2; D perhaps matches TRBD1 (5 bases). V lost 8 bases to trimming and J lost 2 bases, with 18 bases between them. CDR1 KGHSH and CDR2 LQKENI come from the germline V gene. This CDR3 comprises 16 residues. CDR3 DNA: TGTGCCAGCGGTATGACAGACATTGGTAACACCGGGGAGCTGTTTTTT. Amino acid sequence: CASGMTDIGNTGELFF.

The V call is TRBV7-9, the J call TRBJ1-4, with TRBD1 as a possible D gene (6 bases). Germline V gene data show CDR1 as SEHNR and CDR2 as FQNEAQ (reference sequence). This CDR3 region has 14 residues. Trimming pared 6 bases from V and 6 bases from J, leaving 14 bases between. CDR3 DNA: TGTGCCAGCAGAAAAAGGGGGTTGGATGAAAAACTGTTTTTT. Its translation: CASRKRGLDEKLFF. The variable domain in full, with the rest retrieved from reference TRBV7-9 and TRBJ1-4, is DTGVSQNPRHKITKRGQNVTFRCDPISEHNRLYWYRQTLGQGPEFLTYFQNEAQLEKSRLLSDRFSAERPKGSFSTLEIQRTEQGDSAMYLCASRKRGLDEKLFFGSGTQLSVL.

To note about this clone: Possible read error: a much larger clone is one base away. At the DNA level, this CDR3 is encoded by other sequences in the same sample as well. The chain combines TRBV9 with TRBJ2-7, with 9 bases lining up with TRBD1. The CDR3 is 15 residues long. The germline V gene has CDR1 SGDLS and CDR2 YYNGEE. The DNA for the CDR3 is TGTGCCAGCAGCGTAGAGGGGACAGGGTCCTACGAGCAGTACTTT. It is translated as CASSVEGTGSYEQYF.

The V call is TRBV6-1, the J call TRBJ2-3; D tentatively fits TRBD1 or TRBD2 (5 bases each). V dropped 6 bases and J dropped 2 bases, with 12 bases sitting between them. This CDR3 comprises 14 residues. The V gene's germline CDR1 is MNHNS and CDR2 SASEGT. The CDR3 coding sequence is TGTGCCAGCAGGAGAGGGGCCCTCACAGATACGCAGTATTTT. Protein sequence: CASRRGALTDTQYF.

Worth noting for this clone: Other DNA sequences within the sample encode an identical CDR3. The J gene is TRBJ2-7, the V gene TRBV6-1, with 10 positions matching TRBD2. Germline V lookup: CDR1 MNHNS, CDR2 SASEGT. With 5 bases clipped from V and 1 base from J, the junction kept 2 bases outside the gene matches. This CDR3 has 14 residues. CDR3: CASSPSGSSYEQYF. As DNA, the CDR3 is TGTGCCAGCAGTCCTAGCGGGAGTTCCTACGAGCAGTACTTC.

This clone was recorded at least ten times. The same CDR3 can be traced to other DNA sequences in this sample. This sequence joins TRBV28 and TRBJ2-7; no reliable D call. CDR1 and CDR2 from the germline V gene are MDHEN and SYDVKM. V gave up 10 bases and J gave up 3 bases, with 13 bases separating them. This CDR3 spans 12 amino acids. CDR3 DNA: TGTGCCACTCGAAGGGCCGACTACGAGCAGTACTTC. Its protein product is CATRRADYEQYF.

The chain couples TRBV9 to TRBJ1-2; D not resolved. The V and J ends lost 0 bases and 1 base respectively, with 10 bases between them. CDR3 length: 15 residues. The V gene's germline CDR1 is SGDLS and CDR2 YYNGEE. The CDR3 DNA sequence: TGTGCCAGCAGCGTAGGGCTCATAGGTAACTATGGCTACACCTTC. It encodes CASSVGLIGNYGYTF.

The rearrangement links TRBV2 to TRBJ2-1; D remains unclear. The CDR3 extends over 15 amino acids. Germline assignment: CDR1 SNHLY and CDR2 FYNNEI. The V end lost 1 base, the J end lost 7 bases, and 14 bases lay between the germline ends. The CDR3 loop reads CASSEGPARRNEQFF. The CDR3 bases are TGTGCCAGCAGTGAAGGGCCCGCCCGCCGAAATGAGCAGTTCTTC.

As regards this clone: A far larger clone lies a single base away; this is likely a read error. The CDR3 loop reads CVTSRDRDWGAGPHRYEQYF. The CDR3 DNA reads TGTGTCACCAGCAGAGACAGGGATTGGGGAGCGGGACCACATCGGTACGAGCAGTACTTC. The V and J genes are TRBV15 and TRBJ2-7; D is perhaps TRBD1 or TRBD2 (7 bases each). Germline V gene data show CDR1 as LNHNV and CDR2 as YYDKDF (reference sequence). CDR3 length: 20 amino acids.

With regard to this clone: This likely reflects a read error, since a far larger clone is one base away. V gene TRBV4-2 combines with J gene TRBJ1-2, with TRBD1 matching 8 bases. After removal of 5 bases from V and 13 bases from J, the junction contained 9 bases not matched to a gene. Germline CDR1 reads LGHNA; CDR2 reads YNFKEQ. CDR3 size: 12 residues. The CDR3 nucleotides read TGTGCCAGCAGCATGGACAGGGAGGTATGCACCTTC. Amino acid sequence: CASSMDREVCTF.

This chain connects TRBV9 to TRBJ2-3; 14 bases map to TRBD2. CDR1 and CDR2 from the germline V gene are SGDLS and YYNGEE. This CDR3 region has 15 residues. J lost 6 bases, V lost 5 bases, and 5 bases had no gene match. CDR3: CASSGLAGGMDTQYF. CDR3 nucleotide sequence: TGTGCCAGCAGTGGACTAGCGGGAGGCATGGATACGCAGTATTTT.

In regard to this clone: Being one base from a much bigger clone, this may be a read error. This rearrangement joins TRBV30 to TRBJ2-5, with 12 bases aligning to TRBD1. The length of the CDR3 is 19 residues. Per the germline V gene, CDR1 is GTSNPN and CDR2 is SVGIG (reference sequence). The CDR3 reads CAWGVLKKGQGAGQETQYF. The CDR3 DNA is TGTGCCTGGGGTGTACTGAAAAAGGGACAGGGGGCGGGCCAAGAGACCCAGTACTTC. Supplemented by reference TRBV30 and TRBJ2-5, the full variable domain reads SQTIHQWPATLVQPVGSPLSLECTVEGTSNPNLYWYRQAAGRGLQLLFYSVGIGQISSEVPQNLSASRPQDRQFILSSKKLLLSDSGFYLCAWGVLKKGQGAGQETQYFGPGTRLLVL.

This clone has just a few counts. The chain uses TRBV30 and TRBJ2-4; D might be TRBD1 (6 bases). Trimming stripped 1 base from V and 1 base from J, with 14 bases between. This CDR3 comprises 16 residues. CDR1 GTSNPN and CDR2 SVGIG come from the germline V gene (reference sequence). CDR3 protein: CAWSDGRQGAKNIQYF. CDR3 nucleotides: TGTGCCTGGAGTGATGGGCGCCAGGGGGCCAAAAACATTCAGTACTTC.

This chain joins TRBV30 and TRBJ1-2, with D unclear. CDR3 length: 14 residues. Trimming left V 0 bases short and J 4 bases short, with 12 bases between. The germline V gene encodes CDR1 GTSNPN and CDR2 SVGIG (reference sequence). Here the CDR3 DNA reads TGTGCCTGGAGTGTGATCGGTGCAGGCTATGGCTACACCTTC. Its protein product is CAWSVIGAGYGYTF.

Concerning this clone: One base separates it from a far larger clone, so it is likely a read error. This sample also contains other DNA sequences that code for the same CDR3. This chain links TRBV5-6 with TRBJ1-2; D possibly corresponds to TRBD1 (5 bases). Trimming removed 9 bases at V and 2 bases at J, with 20 bases between. The CDR3 length is 15 residues. The germline V gene has CDR1 SGHDT and CDR2 YYEEEE. The CDR3 is CATRRQSRANYGYTF. The CDR3 DNA reads as TGTGCCACCCGAAGACAGTCGCGGGCCAACTATGGCTACACCTTC.

Only a few counts were recorded for this clone. The chain carries TRBV6-6 and TRBJ2-4; D gene uncertain. This CDR3 contains 16 residues. CDR1 is MNHNY, CDR2 SVGAGI, per germline (reference sequence). With 5 bases removed from V and 2 bases from J, the gap between germline ends came to 16 bases. The CDR3 loop is CASSSGPPFTKNIQYF. DNA of the CDR3: TGTGCCAGCAGTAGTGGACCCCCGTTTACCAAAAACATTCAGTACTTC.

The table lists this clone with a count of one. The chain combines TRBV6-5 with TRBJ2-3; possibly TRBD1 for D (6 bases). In germline, CDR1 is MNHEY, CDR2 SVGAGI. The CDR3 has 14 amino acids. Trimming shortened V by 5 bases and J by 2 bases, and 11 bases separated the two germline ends. The CDR3 region is CASSGRGSTDTQYF. Written as DNA, the CDR3 is TGTGCCAGCAGTGGCAGGGGTTCCACAGATACGCAGTATTTT.

The V call is TRBV15, the J call TRBJ2-3, with 7 bases lining up with TRBD1. Trimming cost V 9 bases and J 7 bases; bases outside gene matches: 16. This CDR3 region has 15 residues. Germline V gene lookup returns CDR1 LNHNV and CDR2 YYDKDF (reference sequence). CDR3 amino acids: CATSSNRGGLYTQYF. CDR3 bases: TGTGCCACTAGCTCCAACAGGGGCGGTCTGTATACGCAGTATTTT.